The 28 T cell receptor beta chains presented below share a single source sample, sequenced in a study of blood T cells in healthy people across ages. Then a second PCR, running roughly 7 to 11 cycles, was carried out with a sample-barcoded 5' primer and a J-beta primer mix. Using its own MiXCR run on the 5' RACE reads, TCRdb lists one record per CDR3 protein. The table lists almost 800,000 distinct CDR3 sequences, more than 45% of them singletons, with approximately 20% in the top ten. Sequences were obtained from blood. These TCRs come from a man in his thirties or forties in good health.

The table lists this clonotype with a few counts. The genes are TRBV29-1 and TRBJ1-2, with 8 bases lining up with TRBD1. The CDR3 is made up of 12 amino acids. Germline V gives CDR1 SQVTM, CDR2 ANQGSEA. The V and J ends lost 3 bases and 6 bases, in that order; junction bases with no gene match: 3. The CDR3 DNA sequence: TGCAGCGTTGATTGGACAGGGAATGGCTACACCTTC. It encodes CSVDWTGNGYTF. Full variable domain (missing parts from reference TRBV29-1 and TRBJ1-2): SAVISQKPSRDICQRGTSLTIQCQVDSQVTMMFWYRQQPGQSLTLIATANQGSEATYESGFVIDKFPISRPNLTFSTLTVSNMSPEDSSIYLCSVDWTGNGYTFGSGTRLTVV.

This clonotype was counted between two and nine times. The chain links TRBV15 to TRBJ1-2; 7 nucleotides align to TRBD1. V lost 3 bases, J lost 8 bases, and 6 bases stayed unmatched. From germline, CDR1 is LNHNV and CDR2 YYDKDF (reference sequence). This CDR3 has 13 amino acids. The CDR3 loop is CATSSQGVEGYTF. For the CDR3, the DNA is TGTGCCACCAGCAGCCAGGGGGTGGAGGGCTACACCTTC.

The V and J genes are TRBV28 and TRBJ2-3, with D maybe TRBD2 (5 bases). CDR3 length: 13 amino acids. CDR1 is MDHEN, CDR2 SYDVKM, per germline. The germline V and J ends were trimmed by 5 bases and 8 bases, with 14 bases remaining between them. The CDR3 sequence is CASSPSSIPTQYF. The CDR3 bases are TGTGCCAGCAGTCCTTCTAGCATTCCTACGCAGTATTTT. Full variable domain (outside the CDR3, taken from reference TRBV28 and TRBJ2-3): DVKVTQSSRYLVKRTGEKVFLECVQDMDHENMFWYRQDPGLGLRLIYFSYDVKMKEKGDIPEGYSVSREKKERFSLILESASTNQTSMYLCASSPSSIPTQYFGPGTRLTVL.

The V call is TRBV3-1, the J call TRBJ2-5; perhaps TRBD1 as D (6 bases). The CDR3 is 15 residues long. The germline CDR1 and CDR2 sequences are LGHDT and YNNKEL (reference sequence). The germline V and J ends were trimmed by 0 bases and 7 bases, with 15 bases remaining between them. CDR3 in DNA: TGTGCCAGCAGCCAAGATACTTGGGGGCGCGGGACCCAGTACTTC. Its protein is CASSQDTWGRGTQYF.

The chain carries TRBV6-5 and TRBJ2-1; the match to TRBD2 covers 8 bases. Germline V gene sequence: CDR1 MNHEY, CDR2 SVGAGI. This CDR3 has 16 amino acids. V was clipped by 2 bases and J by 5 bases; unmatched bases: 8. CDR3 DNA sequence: TGTGCCAGCAGTTACAAGGGACTAGGCGCTGACAATGAGCAGTTCTTC. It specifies CASSYKGLGADNEQFF.

The CDR3 is CASAVMNVPTGELFF. For the CDR3, the DNA is TGCGCCAGCGCGGTGATGAACGTTCCCACCGGGGAGCTGTTTTTT. This rearrangement joins TRBV5-1 to TRBJ2-2; D not resolved. CDR3 length equals 15 residues. V lost 7 bases to trimming and J lost 4 bases, with 17 bases between them. Germline V gives CDR1 SGHRS, CDR2 YFSETQ.

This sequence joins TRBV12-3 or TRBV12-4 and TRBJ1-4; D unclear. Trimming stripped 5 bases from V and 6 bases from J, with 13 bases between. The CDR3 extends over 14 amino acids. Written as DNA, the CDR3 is TGTGCCAGCAGTACGGCGGGTGCCCATGAAAAACTGTTTTTT. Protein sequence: CASSTAGAHEKLFF.

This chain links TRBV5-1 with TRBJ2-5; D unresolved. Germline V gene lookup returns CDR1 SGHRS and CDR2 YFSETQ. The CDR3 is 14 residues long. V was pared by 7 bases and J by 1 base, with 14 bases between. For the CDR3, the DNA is TGCGCCAGCCGCCCCTCAGGCGTCCAAGAGACCCAGTACTTC. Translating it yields CASRPSGVQETQYF.

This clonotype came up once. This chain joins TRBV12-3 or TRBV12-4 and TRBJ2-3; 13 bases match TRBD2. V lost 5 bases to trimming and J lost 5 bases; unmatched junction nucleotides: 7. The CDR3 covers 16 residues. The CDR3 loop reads CASSPETSGRIDTQYF. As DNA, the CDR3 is TGTGCCAGCAGTCCCGAGACTAGCGGGAGGATAGATACGCAGTATTTT.

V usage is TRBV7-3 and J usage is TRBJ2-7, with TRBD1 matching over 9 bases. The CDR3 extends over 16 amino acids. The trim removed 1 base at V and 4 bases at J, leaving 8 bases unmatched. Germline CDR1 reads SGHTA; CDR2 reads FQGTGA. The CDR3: CASSLMGTGSGYEQYF. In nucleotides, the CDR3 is TGTGCCAGCAGCTTAATGGGGACAGGGTCGGGATACGAGCAGTACTTC.

CDR3 sequence: CASSPTWTGGDGDTQYF. The DNA of the CDR3 is TGTGCCAGCAGTCCAACCTGGACAGGGGGTGATGGGGATACGCAGTATTTT. This chain connects TRBV6-1 to TRBJ2-3; 10 bases agree with TRBD1. The CDR3 runs 17 residues. Trimming removed 5 bases from V and 6 bases from J; junction bases left unmatched: 14. CDR1 and CDR2 from the germline V gene are MNHNS and SASEGT.

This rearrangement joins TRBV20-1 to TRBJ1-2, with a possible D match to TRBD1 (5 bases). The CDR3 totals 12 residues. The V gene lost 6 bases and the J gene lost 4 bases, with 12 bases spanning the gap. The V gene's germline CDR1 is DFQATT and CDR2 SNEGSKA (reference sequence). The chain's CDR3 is CSAARVPYGYTF. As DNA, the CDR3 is TGCAGTGCCGCCAGGGTCCCCTATGGCTACACCTTC.

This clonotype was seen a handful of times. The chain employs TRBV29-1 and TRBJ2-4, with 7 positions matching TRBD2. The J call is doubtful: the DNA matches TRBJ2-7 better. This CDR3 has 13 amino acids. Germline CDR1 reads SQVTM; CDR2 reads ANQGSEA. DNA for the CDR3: TGCAGCGTTCGACCGGGGGGAACCTACGAGCAGTACTTC. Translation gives CSVRPGGTYEQYF.

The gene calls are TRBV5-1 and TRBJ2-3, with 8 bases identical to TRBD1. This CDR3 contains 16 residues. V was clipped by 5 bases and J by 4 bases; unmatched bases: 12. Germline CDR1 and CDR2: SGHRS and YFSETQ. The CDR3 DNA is TGCGCCAGCAGTCGGGCCCGGACAGGGAGCGCAGATACGCAGTATTTT. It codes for CASSRARTGSADTQYF.

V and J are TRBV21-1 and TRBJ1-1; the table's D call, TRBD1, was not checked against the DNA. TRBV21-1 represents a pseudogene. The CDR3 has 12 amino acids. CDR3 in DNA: TGTGCCAGCAGTCCAGGGATGTGTGAGGCTTTCTTT. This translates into CASSPGMCEAFF.

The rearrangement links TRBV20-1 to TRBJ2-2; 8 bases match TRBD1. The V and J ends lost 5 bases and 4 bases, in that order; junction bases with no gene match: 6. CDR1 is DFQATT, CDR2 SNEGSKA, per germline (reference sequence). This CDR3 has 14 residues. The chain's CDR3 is CSAFDRGFTGELFF. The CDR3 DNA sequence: TGCAGTGCTTTCGACAGGGGTTTCACCGGGGAGCTGTTTTTT.

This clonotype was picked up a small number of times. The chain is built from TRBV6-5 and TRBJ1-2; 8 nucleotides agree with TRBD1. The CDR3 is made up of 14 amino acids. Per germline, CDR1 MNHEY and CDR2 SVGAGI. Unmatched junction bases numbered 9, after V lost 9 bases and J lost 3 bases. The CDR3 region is CASKTQGEDYGYTF. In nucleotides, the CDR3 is TGTGCCAGTAAAACACAGGGGGAGGACTATGGCTACACCTTC.

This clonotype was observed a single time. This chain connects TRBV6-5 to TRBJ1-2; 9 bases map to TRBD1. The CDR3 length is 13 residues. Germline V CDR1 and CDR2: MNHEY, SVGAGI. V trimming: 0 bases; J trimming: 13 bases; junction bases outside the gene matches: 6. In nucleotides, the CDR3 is TGTGCCAGCAGTTACTCGGGACAGGGTATAGGCACCTTC. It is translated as CASSYSGQGIGTF.

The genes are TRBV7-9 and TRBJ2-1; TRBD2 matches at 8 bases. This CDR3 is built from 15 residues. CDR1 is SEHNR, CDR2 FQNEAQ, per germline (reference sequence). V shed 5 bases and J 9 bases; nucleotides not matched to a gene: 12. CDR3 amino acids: CASSLRDSGDGEQFF. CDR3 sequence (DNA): TGTGCCAGCAGCCTCCGGGATAGCGGGGATGGTGAGCAGTTCTTC.

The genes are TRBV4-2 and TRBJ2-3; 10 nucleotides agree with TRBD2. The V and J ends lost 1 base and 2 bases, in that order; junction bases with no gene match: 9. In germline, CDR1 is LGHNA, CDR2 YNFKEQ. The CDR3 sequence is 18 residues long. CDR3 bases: TGTGCCAGCAGCCAAGGAAGCGGGGGGGTCTCCGACACAGATACGCAGTATTTT. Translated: CASSQGSGGVSDTDTQYF.

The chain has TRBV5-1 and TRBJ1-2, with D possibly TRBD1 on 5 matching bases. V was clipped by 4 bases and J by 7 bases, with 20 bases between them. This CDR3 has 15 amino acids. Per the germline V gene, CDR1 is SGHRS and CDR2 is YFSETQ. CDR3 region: CASSPRTQGEGGYTF. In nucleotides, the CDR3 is TGCGCCAGCAGCCCGAGGACGCAGGGCGAAGGTGGCTACACCTTC.

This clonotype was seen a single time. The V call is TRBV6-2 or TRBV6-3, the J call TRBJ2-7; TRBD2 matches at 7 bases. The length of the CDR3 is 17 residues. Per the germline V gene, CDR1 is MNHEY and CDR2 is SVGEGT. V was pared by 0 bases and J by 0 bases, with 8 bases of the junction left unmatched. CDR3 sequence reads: CASSYSYFRDYSYEQYF. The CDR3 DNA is TGTGCCAGCAGTTACTCGTATTTCCGGGACTACTCCTACGAGCAGTACTTC.

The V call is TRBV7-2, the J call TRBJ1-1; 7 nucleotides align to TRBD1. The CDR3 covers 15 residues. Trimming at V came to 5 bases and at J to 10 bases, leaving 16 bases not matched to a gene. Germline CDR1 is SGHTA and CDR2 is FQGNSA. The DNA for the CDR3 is TGTGCCAGCAGCCCCAACCCCGGGACAGTATACGGAGCTTTCTTT. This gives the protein CASSPNPGTVYGAFF.

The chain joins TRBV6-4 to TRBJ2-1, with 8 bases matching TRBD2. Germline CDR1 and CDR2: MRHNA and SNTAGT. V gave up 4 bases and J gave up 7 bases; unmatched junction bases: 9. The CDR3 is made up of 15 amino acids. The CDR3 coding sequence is TGTGCCAGCAGTGCGGGACTAGGTCTTTTTAATGAGCAGTTCTTC. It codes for CASSAGLGLFNEQFF.

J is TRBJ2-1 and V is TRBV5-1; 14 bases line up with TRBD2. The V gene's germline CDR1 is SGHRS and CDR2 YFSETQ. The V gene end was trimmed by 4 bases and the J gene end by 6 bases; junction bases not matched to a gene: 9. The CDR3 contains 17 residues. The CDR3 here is CASSTGTSGSGPNEQFF. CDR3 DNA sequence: TGCGCCAGCAGCACTGGGACTAGCGGGAGTGGACCCAATGAGCAGTTCTTC. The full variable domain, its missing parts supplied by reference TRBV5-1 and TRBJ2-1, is KAGVTQTPRYLIKTRGQQVTLSCSPISGHRSVSWYQQTPGQGLQFLFEYFSETQRNKGNFPGRFSGRQFSNSRSEMNVSTLELGDSALYLCASSTGTSGSGPNEQFFGPGTRLTVL.

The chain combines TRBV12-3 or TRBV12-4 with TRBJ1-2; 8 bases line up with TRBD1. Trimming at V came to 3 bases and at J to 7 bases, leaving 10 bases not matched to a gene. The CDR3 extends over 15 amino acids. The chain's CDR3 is CASSFTLADRGGYTF. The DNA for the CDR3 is TGTGCCAGCAGTTTTACACTCGCAGACAGGGGTGGCTACACCTTC.

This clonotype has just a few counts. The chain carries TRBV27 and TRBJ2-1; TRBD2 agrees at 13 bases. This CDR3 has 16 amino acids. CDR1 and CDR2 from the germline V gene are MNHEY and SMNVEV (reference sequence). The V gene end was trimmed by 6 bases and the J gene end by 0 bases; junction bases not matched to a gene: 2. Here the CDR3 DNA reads TGTGCCAGCAGACTAGCGGGGGGGAGCTCCTACAATGAGCAGTTCTTC. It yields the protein CASRLAGGSSYNEQFF.

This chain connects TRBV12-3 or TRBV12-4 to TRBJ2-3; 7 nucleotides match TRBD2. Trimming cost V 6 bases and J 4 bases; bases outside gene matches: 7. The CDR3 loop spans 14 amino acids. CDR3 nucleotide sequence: TGTGCCAGCAGAGGGAGGGTGAGCGCAGATACGCAGTATTTT. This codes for CASRGRVSADTQYF.